These 5 T cell receptor beta chains were sequenced from one sample in a study of Tregs in tolerant kidney transplant recipients. Mixed chimerism was transient after nonmyeloablative marrow transplants from related graft donors. The table came from immunoSEQ multiplex PCR; TCRdb's copy has only in-frame clones and leaves some out. The sample has over 70,000 clones; 91% are singletons. Sequences were derived from CD4+ T cells from blood (PBMCs), sampled 24 months after the transplant. All receptors come from a human patient who received a combined kidney and bone marrow transplant. Some of these T cells may belong to the graft donor.

This chain joins TRBV4-1 and TRBJ2-5, with a possible D match to TRBD2 (6 bases). Germline CDR1 and CDR2: MGHRA and YSYEKL. The CDR3 is 14 residues long. The V gene lost 3 bases and the J gene lost 4 bases, with 12 bases spanning the gap. CDR3 in amino acids: CASSHRVGRETQYF. CDR3 DNA sequence: TGCGCCAGCAGCCACAGGGTCGGGAGAGAGACCCAGTACTTC.

The V gene is TRBV11-3, the J gene TRBJ2-7, with 11 bases matching TRBD1. V trimming: 3 bases; J trimming: 1 base; junction bases outside the gene matches: 2. CDR1 is SGHNT and CDR2 is YENEEA in the germline V gene. CDR3 size: 15 residues. The CDR3: CASSFRDRGSYEQYF. The CDR3 nucleotides read TGTGCCAGCAGCTTCCGGGACAGGGGGTCCTACGAGCAGTACTTC.

The chain couples TRBV7-6 to TRBJ2-1, with TRBD2 as a possible D gene (6 bases). V lost 1 base, J lost 7 bases, and 14 bases lay in between. The CDR3 has 15 residues. Germline CDR1 and CDR2: SGHVS and FNYEAQ. The CDR3 coding sequence is TGTGCCAGCAGCTTAGTGACCTCCGCGGGGAATGAGCAGTTCTTC. Protein sequence: CASSLVTSAGNEQFF.

A single count supports this clone. The chain joins TRBV4-2 to TRBJ2-1; 9 bases fit TRBD2. After removal of 0 bases from V and 3 bases from J, the junction contained 3 bases not matched to a gene. Per the germline V gene, CDR1 is LGHNA and CDR2 is YNFKEQ. The CDR3 contains 16 residues. CDR3 amino acids: CASSQEPTSGYNEQFF. DNA for the CDR3: TGTGCCAGCAGCCAAGAGCCGACTAGCGGCTACAATGAGCAGTTCTTC.

The rearrangement links TRBV19 to TRBJ2-2; weak D call: TRBD2 (6 bases). The CDR3 is 14 residues long. The V end was cut by 6 bases, the J end by 6 bases, with 14 bases between. Germline values: CDR1 LNHDA, CDR2 SQIVND (reference sequence). CDR3 amino acids: CASSGLPKSGELFF. CDR3 nucleotides: TGTGCCAGTAGCGGACTACCTAAATCCGGGGAGCTGTTTTTT.